The entry that follows covers one TCR beta chain sequence. No antigen is known for it. This record comes from a study of CD8+CD57+ T cells in acquired aplastic anemia. In the study overall: Quantities of DNA derived from sorted CD4+ and CD8+ cells averaged roughly 3.4 ug. Study results and limitations: The same twenty-nine CD8+ CDR3 sequences occurred in patients and in controls.

Germline CDR1 reads SNHLY; CDR2 reads FYNNEI. V lost 7 bases to trimming and J lost 3 bases; unmatched junction nucleotides: 9. CDR3 size: 14 residues. TCR beta VDJ and CDR3 were profiled, and genomic DNA was the template. MiXCR was run by TCRdb on the reads, yielding one entry per CDR3 protein. The data show 250,000 to 300,000 distinct CDR3 sequences, about 56% seen once. Sequencing was performed on sorted CD4+, CD8+, or CD8+CD57+ T cells (not recorded which) from PBMCs. The rearrangement links TRBV2 to TRBJ2-7, with 7 bases matching TRBD1. This receptor was taken from a human donor with severe aplastic anemia or a healthy control (not recorded which). The CDR3 sequence is CASTSGQTDYEQYF. CDR3 DNA: TGTGCCAGCACTTCGGGACAGACAGACTACGAGCAGTACTTC.